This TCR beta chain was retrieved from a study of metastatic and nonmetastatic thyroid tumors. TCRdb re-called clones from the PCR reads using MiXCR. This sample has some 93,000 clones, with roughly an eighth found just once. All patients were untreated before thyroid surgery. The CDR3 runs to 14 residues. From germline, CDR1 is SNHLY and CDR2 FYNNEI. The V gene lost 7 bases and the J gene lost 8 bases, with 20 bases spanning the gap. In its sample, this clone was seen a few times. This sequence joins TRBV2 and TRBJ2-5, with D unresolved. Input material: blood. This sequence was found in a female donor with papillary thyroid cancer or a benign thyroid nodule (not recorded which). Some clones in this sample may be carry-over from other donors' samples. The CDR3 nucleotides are TGTGCCAGCACCAGTGCAGGTGCGGATGATACCCAGTACTTC. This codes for CASTSAGADDTQYF.